The next 5 T cell receptor beta chains were all read from a single sample in a study of blood T cell repertoires in COVID-19. The repertoire was sequenced with immunoSEQ multiplex PCR; TCRdb's copy has only in-frame clones and lacks some. This sample has a few hundred thousand clones; roughly 85% occur once, and the top ten carry about 3.6%. The sample comprised peripheral blood. All receptors come from a woman aged 18-35 years with acute or convalescent COVID-19.

The chain employs TRBV2 and TRBJ2-5; unclear D gene. CDR3 length equals 11 residues. Germline V lookup: CDR1 SNHLY, CDR2 FYNNEI. Trimming left V 8 bases short and J 4 bases short, with 8 bases between. The CDR3 DNA sequence: TGTGCCAGCGCGTTTTTAGAGACCCAGTACTTC. This gives the protein CASAFLETQYF.

The chain recombines TRBV9 with TRBJ2-1, with no clear D. The V end was cut by 3 bases, the J end by 4 bases, with 8 bases between. The CDR3 covers 13 residues. Germline CDR1 and CDR2: SGDLS and YYNGEE. CDR3 loop: CASSAPGYNEQFF. The CDR3 DNA sequence: TGTGCCAGCAGCGCCCCCGGGTACAATGAGCAGTTCTTC.

The chain combines TRBV6-5 with TRBJ2-7; D gene unclear. The CDR3 consists of 12 residues. The germline gives CDR1 MNHEY, CDR2 SVGAGI. The V gene lost 10 bases and the J gene lost 6 bases, with 16 bases spanning the gap. CDR3 in DNA: TGTGCCACCTGCGAGCCGCCGGTCGAGCAGTACTTC. Translation gives CATCEPPVEQYF.

The rearrangement uses TRBV4-1 and TRBJ1-3, with TRBD1 matching over 8 bases. Germline assignment: CDR1 MGHRA and CDR2 YSYEKL. The V gene end was trimmed by 0 bases and the J gene end by 4 bases; junction bases not matched to a gene: 5. The CDR3 length is 16 residues. CDR3 in amino acids: CASSQDFRTGGNTIYF. The CDR3 region has the DNA TGCGCCAGCAGCCAAGATTTTAGGACAGGGGGAAACACCATATATTTT.

The chain uses TRBV6-5 and TRBJ1-1; 10 positions match TRBD1. The CDR3 spans 14 residues. The trim removed 7 bases at V and 5 bases at J, leaving 7 bases unmatched. CDR1 and CDR2 from the germline V gene are MNHEY and SVGAGI. The CDR3 region is CASNRQGAGTEAFF. The CDR3 DNA is TGTGCCAGCAACCGACAGGGGGCAGGGACTGAAGCTTTCTTT.